The 30 T cell receptor beta chains reported below all come from one sample, sequenced in a study of T cells in Graves' hyperthyroidism and ophthalmopathy. RNA transcripts provided the source from which TCR beta CDR3 regions were amplified. Using the HTBI primer set, a first-round RT-PCR was run on the TCR CDR3. TCRdb re-called the multiplex PCR reads through MiXCR, storing one row per CDR3 protein. The data show 560,000 or so distinct CDR3 sequences, around 42% seen once. The sequenced material came from peripheral blood or thyroid tissue (not recorded which). These receptors were taken from a woman in her late teens or twenties with Graves' hyperthyroidism.

This clonotype has only a few counts. The J gene is TRBJ1-1, the V gene TRBV2; 8 bases map to TRBD1. Germline V gene lookup returns CDR1 SNHLY and CDR2 FYNNEI. V was pared by 4 bases and J by 6 bases, with 7 bases of the junction left unmatched. The CDR3 totals 14 residues. This chain's CDR3 is CASSARQGTAEAFF. CDR3 coding DNA: TGTGCCAGCAGTGCCCGACAGGGGACGGCTGAAGCTTTCTTT.

The rearrangement links TRBV6-5 to TRBJ1-5; D possibly corresponds to TRBD1 (6 bases). V lost 7 bases, J lost 7 bases, and 14 bases lay in between. Per germline, CDR1 MNHEY and CDR2 SVGAGI. The CDR3 is made up of 13 amino acids. CDR3 protein: CASTTTGFQPQHF. CDR3 coding DNA: TGTGCCAGCACCACCACAGGGTTCCAGCCCCAGCATTTT.

The V call is TRBV6-1, the J call TRBJ1-1; no clear D. The germline V gene has CDR1 MNHNS and CDR2 SASEGT. This CDR3 comprises 13 residues. Trimming cost V 5 bases and J 1 base, with 8 bases left between them. This chain's CDR3 is CASSPAPNTEAFF. DNA for the CDR3: TGTGCCAGCAGTCCCGCCCCGAACACTGAAGCTTTCTTT.

There are a few counts of this clonotype. The V and J genes are TRBV5-1 and TRBJ2-5, with unresolved D. Germline assignment: CDR1 SGHRS and CDR2 YFSETQ. The CDR3 consists of 13 residues. The V end was cut by 4 bases, the J end by 5 bases, with 12 bases between. This CDR3 reads CASSTDPGETQYF. The CDR3 coding sequence is TGCGCCAGCAGCACCGACCCCGGGGAGACCCAGTACTTC.

With respect to this clonotype: The conserved final phenylalanine or tryptophan is absent from the CDR3, which likely points to a read error. No DNA is shown, since the ends of the CDR3 on it are uncertain; the CDR3 is the one TCRdb lists. This chain connects TRBV10-3 to TRBJ1-4; TRBD1 is taken as the D call from the table, unchecked against the DNA. The length of the CDR3 is 9 amino acids, counting both ends. CDR1 is ENHRY and CDR2 is SYGVKD in the germline V gene. The CDR3 protein is CAISQEDSY.

The chain has TRBV9 and TRBJ1-6; 8 bases fit TRBD1. V lost 3 bases, J lost 1 base, and 6 bases stayed unmatched. This CDR3 is built from 17 residues. The germline V gene has CDR1 SGDLS and CDR2 YYNGEE. The CDR3 loop reads CASSEGQGRSYNSPLHF. The CDR3 nucleotides are TGTGCCAGCAGCGAAGGACAGGGCAGGTCCTATAATTCACCCCTCCACTTT.

The V gene is TRBV20-1, the J gene TRBJ2-7, with 13 bases matching TRBD2. J gave up 6 bases and V 5 bases, and 13 bases lay outside the gene matches. This CDR3 is built from 16 residues. CDR1 is DFQATT and CDR2 is SNEGSKA in the germline V gene (reference sequence). CDR3 in DNA: TGCAGTGCTGTGACAGGCGGACTAGCGGGAGTTTCCGAGCAGTACTTC. It translates to CSAVTGGLAGVSEQYF.

The J gene is TRBJ2-7, the V gene TRBV2; 14 positions match TRBD2. Germline V gene sequence: CDR1 SNHLY, CDR2 FYNNEI. The CDR3 totals 15 residues. The V segment lost 6 bases and the J segment 5 bases; nucleotides outside the gene matches: 6. CDR3 loop: CASRGTSGSVDEQYF. DNA of the CDR3: TGTGCCAGCAGGGGGACTAGCGGGAGTGTTGACGAGCAGTACTTC.

This clonotype has a count of ten or more. The chain has TRBV29-1 and TRBJ2-5; no clear D gene. V lost 2 bases and J lost 4, with 11 bases in between. The CDR3 runs to 13 residues. Per the germline V gene, CDR1 is SQVTM and CDR2 is ANQGSEA. CDR3 coding DNA: TGCAGCGTTGAAAAGGTGGAAGGAGAGACCCAGTACTTC. Protein: CSVEKVEGETQYF.

This chain links TRBV7-9 with TRBJ1-6; 8 positions match TRBD1. V lost 8 bases and J lost 0; bases outside the gene matches: 6. The CDR3 contains 16 residues. CDR1 and CDR2 from the germline V gene are SEHNR and FQNEAQ (reference sequence). DNA for the CDR3: TGTGCCAGCGGCCGGGACAGGCACTCCTATAATTCACCCCTCCACTTT. Amino acid sequence: CASGRDRHSYNSPLHF.

This clonotype was seen repeatedly, ten times or more. The chain links TRBV7-2 to TRBJ1-2, with D possibly TRBD1 on 5 matching bases. Trimming removed 7 bases from V and 8 bases from J, with 20 bases in between. The CDR3 runs to 14 residues. Germline V gene data show CDR1 as SGHTA and CDR2 as FQGNSA. Here the CDR3 DNA reads TGTGCCAGCATCCTGGATCGGGGCGGGAAAGGCTACACCTTC. This sequence encodes CASILDRGGKGYTF.

The chain recombines TRBV2 with TRBJ1-1, with D maybe TRBD1 (5 bases). Germline-derived CDR1 and CDR2 are SNHLY and FYNNEI. V was shortened by 3 bases and J by 3 bases, with 11 bases between the two germline ends. This CDR3 is built from 14 residues. CDR3 sequence reads: CASSELAGHTEAFF. The CDR3 bases are TGTGCCAGCAGTGAGTTGGCAGGGCACACTGAAGCTTTCTTT.

The chain recombines TRBV7-2 with TRBJ2-7, with D hard to call. The CDR3 runs to 13 residues. The V gene's germline CDR1 is SGHTA and CDR2 FQGNSA. V was clipped by 7 bases and J by 3 bases, with 13 bases between them. The CDR3 region has the DNA TGTGCCAGCACCCATAGCCCCCGCTACGAGCAGTACTTC. This translates into CASTHSPRYEQYF.

This clonotype has a count of ten or more. The rearrangement links TRBV7-9 to TRBJ1-6, with D uncertain. V lost 4 bases and J 0 bases, leaving 10 bases between the germline ends. From germline, CDR1 is SEHNR and CDR2 FQNEAQ (reference sequence). The length of the CDR3 is 16 residues. The CDR3, as DNA: TGTGCCAGCAGCTCAGGACCGAGCTCCTATAATTCACCCCTCCACTTT. Protein product: CASSSGPSSYNSPLHF.

This clonotype occurred a few times. This chain connects TRBV12-3 or TRBV12-4 to TRBJ1-4; TRBD1 aligns across 8 bases. The length of the CDR3 is 14 residues. V shed 6 bases, J shed 7 bases, and the junction held 7 bases outside the gene matches. The DNA of the CDR3 is TGTGCCAGCAGCCCAGAGGGGACAGGTGAAAAACTGTTTTTT. It translates to CASSPEGTGEKLFF.

Ten or more counts support this clonotype. The chain employs TRBV10-1 and TRBJ1-3; D is undetermined. Germline V gene sequence: CDR1 WNHNN, CDR2 SYGVQD (reference sequence). Trimming removed 0 bases from V and 1 base from J, with 1 base in between. CDR3 size: 13 residues. The CDR3 is CASSESSGNTIYF. The CDR3 region has the DNA TGCGCCAGCAGTGAGTCTTCTGGAAACACCATATATTTT.

This clonotype came up many times. The rearrangement uses TRBV29-1 and TRBJ2-5; 8 bases map to TRBD1. The CDR3 covers 13 residues. Germline assignment: CDR1 SQVTM and CDR2 ANQGSEA. V lost 4 bases to trimming and J lost 5 bases; unmatched junction nucleotides: 6. The CDR3 loop is CSVVRQGAETQYF. The CDR3 DNA follows: TGCAGCGTTGTAAGGCAGGGGGCTGAGACCCAGTACTTC. Full variable domain (outside the CDR3, taken from reference TRBV29-1 and TRBJ2-5): SAVISQKPSRDICQRGTSLTIQCQVDSQVTMMFWYRQQPGQSLTLIATANQGSEATYESGFVIDKFPISRPNLTFSTLTVSNMSPEDSSIYLCSVVRQGAETQYFGPGTRLLVL.

This clonotype was counted many times. The CDR3 sequence: CASSQRTGGRRNYGYTF. The CDR3, as DNA: TGTGCCAGCAGCCAGAGGACAGGGGGCAGGCGAAACTATGGCTACACCTTC. The rearrangement links TRBV14 to TRBJ1-2, with 11 bases aligning to TRBD1. The CDR3 covers 17 residues. Trimming took 3 bases from V and 2 from J; bases not matched to a gene: 8. Germline CDR1 SGHDN, CDR2 FVKESK.

CDR3 sequence (DNA): TGTGCCAGCAGCCAAGCGGGAGGTCTTTACGAGCAGTACTTC. It codes for CASSQAGGLYEQYF. This chain links TRBV4-2 with TRBJ2-7; 7 bases map to TRBD2. The germline V gene has CDR1 LGHNA and CDR2 YNFKEQ. The ends lost 1 base at V and 4 bases at J; junction bases unmatched: 4. The CDR3 extends over 14 amino acids.

The CDR3 region is CASSYRRPTNTGELFF. CDR3 in DNA: TGTGCCAGCAGTTATCGGAGACCTACGAACACCGGGGAGCTGTTTTTT. The chain links TRBV7-2 to TRBJ2-2, with D unresolved. Trimming removed 6 bases at V and 0 bases at J, with 14 bases between. The CDR3 runs to 16 residues. CDR1 is SGHTA and CDR2 is FQGNSA in the germline V gene.

This clonotype came up a few times. The chain employs TRBV7-8 and TRBJ2-5; D possibly uses TRBD1 or TRBD2 (5 bases each). V was shortened by 3 bases and J by 1 base, with 9 bases between the two germline ends. There are 14 residues in the CDR3. Looked up from germline, CDR1 is SGHVS and CDR2 is FQNEAQ. The chain's CDR3 is CASSFRDGQETQYF. In nucleotides, the CDR3 is TGTGCCAGCAGCTTCCGGGACGGCCAAGAGACCCAGTACTTC.

CDR3 protein: CASSLGRNAIYF. In DNA form, the CDR3 reads TGTGCCAGCAGCTTGGGACGGAACGCCATATATTTT. This rearrangement joins TRBV7-3 to TRBJ1-3; D perhaps matches TRBD1 (5 bases). Trimming left V 3 bases short and J 11 bases short, with 11 bases between. The length of the CDR3 is 12 residues. Germline lookup yields CDR1 SGHTA and CDR2 FQGTGA.

Only a few counts were recorded for this clonotype. The CDR3 DNA reads as TGTGCCAGTAGCCGGGGACAGCTTGAGACCCAGTACTTC. Its protein is CASSRGQLETQYF. The gene calls are TRBV19 and TRBJ2-5; 7 bases are shared with TRBD1. This CDR3 contains 13 residues. Trimming took 6 bases from V and 5 from J; bases not matched to a gene: 6. Germline V gene data show CDR1 as LNHDA and CDR2 as SQIVND (reference sequence).

This clonotype showed up just a few times. The chain recombines TRBV7-9 with TRBJ2-7; no firm D call. Germline V gene sequence: CDR1 SEHNR, CDR2 FQNEAQ (reference sequence). Trimming removed 5 bases from V and 6 bases from J, with 20 bases in between. The length of the CDR3 is 15 residues. The CDR3 loop reads CASSPPGQKGFEQYF. In DNA, the CDR3 is TGTGCCAGCAGCCCTCCTGGTCAGAAGGGTTTCGAGCAGTACTTC. The complete variable domain, with remaining parts taken from reference TRBV7-9 and TRBJ2-7, reads DTGVSQNPRHKITKRGQNVTFRCDPISEHNRLYWYRQTLGQGPEFLTYFQNEAQLEKSRLLSDRFSAERPKGSFSTLEIQRTEQGDSAMYLCASSPPGQKGFEQYFGPGTRLTVT.

With respect to this clonotype: Given the absence of the conserved phenylalanine or tryptophan at the CDR3 end, a read error is likely. The V call is TRBV12-3 or TRBV12-4, the J call TRBJ1-1, with D unresolved. The length of the CDR3 is 15 residues. The ends were cut back, 6 bases at V and 3 bases at J, with 17 bases in the middle. CDR3: CASRLRPRVYTEAFI. DNA of the CDR3: TGTGCCAGCAGACTGCGACCTAGGGTTTACACTGAAGCTTTCATT.

The chain recombines TRBV25-1 with TRBJ1-1; D remains ambiguous. Germline loops: CDR1 MGHDK, CDR2 SYGVNS. Trimming took off 5 bases at V and 5 bases at J, with 21 bases between the two ends. The CDR3 is made up of 16 amino acids. The CDR3 DNA reads as TGTGCCAGCAGTTACTCCATGCGGGAAGGGAAAACTGAAGCTTTCTTT. Its protein is CASSYSMREGKTEAFF. The full variable domain, in which reference TRBV25-1 and TRBJ1-1 provide the parts outside the CDR3, is EADIYQTPRYLVIGTGKKITLECSQTMGHDKMYWYQQDPGMELHLIHYSYGVNSTEKGDLSSESTVSRIRTEHFPLTLESARPSHTSQYLCASSYSMREGKTEAFFGQGTRLTVV.

The chain links TRBV7-2 to TRBJ2-7; TRBD2 agrees at 7 bases. The CDR3 contains 14 residues. V was clipped by 5 bases and J by 5 bases; unmatched bases: 9. CDR1 is SGHTA and CDR2 is FQGNSA in the germline V gene. The CDR3 sequence: CASSPIREAHEQYF. The CDR3 DNA reads TGTGCCAGCAGCCCAATACGGGAGGCGCACGAGCAGTACTTC.

The V call is TRBV24-1, the J call TRBJ2-5; TRBD2 matches 13 bases. Germline CDR1 and CDR2: KGHDR and SFDVKD. The CDR3 has 18 amino acids. Trimming took 3 bases from V and 5 from J; bases not matched to a gene: 11. CDR3 residues: CATSDPGTSGTTRETQYF. The CDR3 DNA sequence: TGTGCCACCAGTGATCCCGGGACTAGCGGGACGACGAGGGAGACCCAGTACTTC.

V usage is TRBV10-2 and J usage is TRBJ1-1; D ambiguous. The CDR3 is 17 amino acids. The V gene lost 6 bases and the J gene lost 1 base, with 21 bases spanning the gap. Germline CDR1 is WSHSY and CDR2 is SAAADI. The CDR3 protein is CASSLALPGYPNTEAFF. The CDR3 nucleotides are TGCGCCAGCAGCTTGGCGTTGCCAGGTTACCCGAACACTGAAGCTTTCTTT.

The rearrangement links TRBV25-1 to TRBJ2-3; TRBD1 might be the D (5 bases). The CDR3 length is 14 residues. Germline CDR1 reads MGHDK; CDR2 reads SYGVNS. The CDR3 loop reads CARPETVYTDTQYF. DNA for the CDR3: TGTGCTAGACCTGAGACAGTCTACACAGATACGCAGTATTTT.